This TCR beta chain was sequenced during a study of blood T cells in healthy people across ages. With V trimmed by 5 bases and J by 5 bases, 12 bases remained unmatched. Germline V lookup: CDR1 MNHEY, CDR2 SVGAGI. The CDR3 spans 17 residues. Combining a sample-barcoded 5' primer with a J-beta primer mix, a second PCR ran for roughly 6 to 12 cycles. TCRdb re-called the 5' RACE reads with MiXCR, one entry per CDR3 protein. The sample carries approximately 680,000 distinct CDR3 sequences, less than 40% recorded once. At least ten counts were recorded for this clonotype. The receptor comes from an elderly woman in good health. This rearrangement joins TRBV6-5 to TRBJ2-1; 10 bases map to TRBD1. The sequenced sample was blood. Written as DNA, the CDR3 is TGTGCCAGCAGTACCTTCCAGACAGGGGGCATCGACAATGAGCAGTTCTTC. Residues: CASSTFQTGGIDNEQFF.